These 19 T cell receptor beta chains originate from one sample sequenced in a study of blood T cell repertoires in COVID-19 (dated by TCRdb to 2019 to 2021). The library was made by the immunoSEQ multiplex PCR assay. Not all clones reach the TCRdb copy of this immuneACCESS table, which keeps in-frame sequences only. Checked studies attribute under half of the gap to unresolved V genes and leave the rest unexplained. The sample table contains fewer than 400,000 clones; only one count was recorded for 83% of them. The ten largest clones add up to around 3% of the sample. The sample comprised peripheral blood. The origin of the receptors is a man younger than 45 with active or convalescent COVID-19.

V usage is TRBV27 and J usage is TRBJ2-3, with TRBD2 identical over 8 bases. Germline CDR1 is MNHEY and CDR2 is SMNVEV (reference sequence). The CDR3 has 17 residues. J lost 1 base, V lost 7 bases, and 13 bases had no gene match. The CDR3 DNA follows: TGTGCCAGCATTGGGGCGAGCGGGAGAGGCGGCACAGATACGCAGTATTTT. It codes for CASIGASGRGGTDTQYF.

This chain joins TRBV29-1 and TRBJ1-2; 10 bases are shared with TRBD1. Germline V gene sequence: CDR1 SQVTM, CDR2 ANQGSEA. This CDR3 has 13 residues. V lost 4 bases, J lost 8 bases, and 7 bases stayed unmatched. CDR3 residues: CSVVGTGVFGYTF. The CDR3 region has the DNA TGCAGCGTTGTAGGGACAGGGGTTTTCGGCTACACCTTC.

The chain has TRBV5-1 and TRBJ2-7, with 8 positions matching TRBD1. Germline-derived CDR1 and CDR2 are SGHRS and YFSETQ. V shed 4 bases, J shed 0 bases, and the junction held 6 bases outside the gene matches. The CDR3 has 15 residues. CDR3 sequence: CASSGGQASSYEQYF. Here the CDR3 DNA reads TGCGCCAGCAGCGGGGGACAGGCGAGCTCCTACGAGCAGTACTTC.

The CDR3 loop is CASSPVSGHYGYTF. The DNA of the CDR3 is TGTGCCAGCTCACCAGTCTCAGGGCACTATGGCTACACCTTC. The chain carries TRBV18 and TRBJ1-2; D may be TRBD1 (5 bases). The CDR3 contains 14 residues. CDR1 KGHSH and CDR2 LQKENI come from the germline V gene. V dropped 2 bases and J dropped 3 bases, with 10 bases sitting between them.

The J gene is TRBJ2-1, the V gene TRBV28, with TRBD2 identical over 10 bases. This CDR3 has 15 amino acids. V gave up 7 bases and J gave up 6 bases; unmatched junction bases: 9. Germline V lookup: CDR1 MDHEN, CDR2 SYDVKM. The CDR3 protein is CASTPAGGGGNEQFF. CDR3 in DNA: TGTGCCAGCACCCCAGCGGGGGGGGGTGGCAATGAGCAGTTCTTC.

The chain couples TRBV7-2 to TRBJ1-3; D gene unclear. Trimming took off 1 base at V and 4 bases at J, with 11 bases between the two ends. This CDR3 contains 15 residues. Looked up from germline, CDR1 is SGHTA and CDR2 is FQGNSA. The CDR3 bases are TGTGCCAGCAGCTTAGTGGCGGTTACCGGAAACACCATATATTTT. Amino acid sequence: CASSLVAVTGNTIYF.

The gene calls are TRBV6-2 or TRBV6-3 and TRBJ2-7, with 13 positions matching TRBD2. The CDR3 loop spans 17 amino acids. The V gene end was trimmed by 2 bases and the J gene end by 4 bases; junction bases not matched to a gene: 8. Germline CDR1 is MNHEY and CDR2 is SVGEGT. The CDR3 bases are TGTGCCAGCAGTTACGCCTCCACTAGCGGGAGGGGATACGAGCAGTACTTC. This gives the protein CASSYASTSGRGYEQYF.

The chain combines TRBV7-9 with TRBJ1-1; unclear D gene. Looked up from germline, CDR1 is SEHNR and CDR2 is FQNEAQ (reference sequence). V dropped 5 bases and J dropped 5 bases, with 9 bases sitting between them. The length of the CDR3 is 12 residues. CDR3 bases: TGTGCCAGCAGCATCAGCGGGACTGAAGCTTTCTTT. It translates to CASSISGTEAFF.

This chain links TRBV11-3 with TRBJ2-3; TRBD2 matches 12 bases. The CDR3 loop spans 18 amino acids. J was trimmed by 6 bases and V by 0 bases; bases with no gene match: 10. Germline V gene lookup returns CDR1 SGHNT and CDR2 YENEEA. Here the CDR3 reads CASSLEASGGVISDTQYF. The DNA for the CDR3 is TGTGCCAGCAGCTTAGAGGCTAGCGGGGGGGTCATAAGTGATACGCAGTATTTT.

The chain couples TRBV5-1 to TRBJ1-5, with 9 bases matching TRBD1. This CDR3 is built from 15 residues. The V and J ends lost 3 bases and 3 bases, in that order; junction bases with no gene match: 4. Germline V gene data show CDR1 as SGHRS and CDR2 as YFSETQ. CDR3 nucleotides: TGCGCCAGCAGCTCCGGGACAGGGAACAATCAGCCCCAGCATTTT. Its translation: CASSSGTGNNQPQHF.

The gene calls are TRBV29-1 and TRBJ2-2, with D possibly TRBD2 on 6 matching bases. CDR3 length: 14 amino acids. V lost 7 bases and J 6 bases, leaving 18 bases between the germline ends. Germline V lookup: CDR1 SQVTM, CDR2 ANQGSEA. CDR3 sequence reads: CSALNGRTPGELFF. In nucleotides, the CDR3 is TGCAGCGCGCTAAACGGGAGAACCCCCGGGGAGCTGTTTTTT.

The genes are TRBV7-6 and TRBJ2-3; D is ambiguous. V gave up 5 bases and J gave up 3 bases, with 18 bases separating them. This CDR3 has 16 amino acids. Germline CDR1 reads SGHVS; CDR2 reads FNYEAQ. The CDR3 loop reads CASSPTRNSQTDTQYF. CDR3 DNA: TGTGCCAGCAGCCCGACCCGGAACAGTCAAACAGATACGCAGTATTTT.

In its sample, this clone was seen once. The V call is TRBV4-1, the J call TRBJ2-2, with TRBD1 matching over 8 bases. V trimming: 5 bases; J trimming: 10 bases; junction bases outside the gene matches: 12. CDR3 size: 15 residues. Germline V CDR1 and CDR2: MGHRA, YSYEKL. In nucleotides, the CDR3 is TGCGCCAGCAGCTACAATCCCAGGGGGCCGTCGGAGCTGTTTTTT. Protein: CASSYNPRGPSELFF.

The chain is built from TRBV7-4 and TRBJ2-2, with TRBD1 matching over 7 bases. V gave up 0 bases and J gave up 4 bases; unmatched junction bases: 5. This CDR3 is 16 amino acids long. CDR1 is SGHVT, CDR2 SQSDAQ, per germline. CDR3 amino acids: CASSLADGTATGELFF. In DNA, the CDR3 is TGTGCCAGCAGCTTAGCGGATGGGACAGCCACCGGGGAGCTGTTTTTT. The complete variable domain, with remaining parts taken from reference TRBV7-4 and TRBJ2-2, reads GAGVSQSPRYKVAKRGRDVALRCDSISGHVTLYWYRQTLGQGSEVLTYSQSDAQRDKSGRPSGRFSAERPERSVSTLKIQRTEQGDSAVYLCASSLADGTATGELFFGEGSRLTVL.

The gene calls are TRBV15 and TRBJ2-6; TRBD1 aligns across 8 bases. V shed 5 bases, J shed 3 bases, and the junction held 3 bases outside the gene matches. This CDR3 spans 15 amino acids. Germline-derived CDR1 and CDR2 are LNHNV and YYDKDF (reference sequence). CDR3 DNA sequence: TGTGCCACCAGCCAGGACAGGGATGGGGCCAACGTCCTGACTTTC. Protein: CATSQDRDGANVLTF.

The chain links TRBV11-3 to TRBJ2-5, with 8 bases that match TRBD2. Germline CDR1 and CDR2: SGHNT and YENEEA. V trimming: 6 bases; J trimming: 6 bases; junction bases outside the gene matches: 24. CDR3 size: 19 residues. The CDR3 coding sequence is TGTGCCAGCAGTCCGTTGGAGTATCAGCGGGGGTTTGAGAGGAAGACCCAGTACTTC. Its translation: CASSPLEYQRGFERKTQYF.

V is TRBV11-1 and J is TRBJ1-2, with 7 bases matching TRBD1. With 4 bases clipped from V and 2 bases from J, the junction kept 4 bases outside the gene matches. In germline, CDR1 is SGHAT, CDR2 FQDESV (reference sequence). This CDR3 contains 14 residues. CDR3 coding DNA: TGTGCCAGCAGCTCTGGACAGGTCAACTATGGCTACACCTTC. Translation: CASSSGQVNYGYTF.

The chain carries TRBV5-4 and TRBJ2-7; a possible D gene is TRBD1 (5 bases). Germline CDR1 SGHNT, CDR2 YYREEE (reference sequence). The CDR3 loop spans 14 amino acids. Trimming pared 6 bases from V and 2 bases from J, leaving 15 bases between. This CDR3 is CASNIQEPPYEQYF. The CDR3 DNA sequence: TGTGCCAGCAACATACAGGAGCCGCCCTACGAGCAGTACTTC.

This clone came up once. The chain has TRBV9 and TRBJ1-4; D is possibly TRBD1 (5 bases). Looked up from germline, CDR1 is SGDLS and CDR2 is YYNGEE. The CDR3 contains 15 residues. Trimming pared 1 base from V and 8 bases from J, leaving 15 bases between. DNA for the CDR3: TGTGCCAGCAGCGTAACAGGCAGGGAACACGAAAAACTGTTTTTT. The encoded protein is CASSVTGREHEKLFF.